This T cell receptor (beta chain) was found in a study of T cells in Graves' hyperthyroidism and ophthalmopathy. Not enrolled were patients with uncontrolled infection, other autoimmune disease, pregnancy or lactation. Source material for PBMCs was more than 7.5 ml fresh peripheral blood. It was RNA transcripts that yielded the amplified TCR beta CDR3 regions. During a first-round RT-PCR of the TCR CDR3, the HTBI primer set was used. MiXCR, run by TCRdb on the multiplex PCR reads, gives a single entry per CDR3 protein. The sample includes around 340,000 distinct CDR3 sequences, roughly a fifth seen only once; the top ten take over 45%. This sequence was found in a woman between 50 and 59 years old with Graves' hyperthyroidism. Sequencing used blood.

The chain's CDR3 is CASSFSIGTRFTDTQYF. CDR3 DNA: TGTGCCAGCAGTTTTAGTATCGGGACTAGATTCACAGATACGCAGTATTTT. J is TRBJ2-3 and V is TRBV7-8; 8 nucleotides line up with TRBD2. The CDR3 is made up of 17 amino acids. Germline CDR1 reads SGHVS; CDR2 reads FQNEAQ. V shed 6 bases, J shed 2 bases, and the junction held 13 bases outside the gene matches.